These T cell receptor beta chains were read from a single sample in a study of T cell responses to AZD1222 COVID-19 vaccine. The data were produced by immunoSEQ multiplex PCR, yet TCRdb's version contains in-frame clones alone and is incomplete. The sample shows 85,000 to 120,000 clones, about 88% of them seen only once. This material consisted of peripheral blood, taken on day 0 of AZD1222 vaccination. These receptors were taken from an adult in good health. The CDR3 runs from the conserved cysteine through the conserved F or W. The D gene is left open where the match is weak. Some rows have no size entry. The others give once, few or many, or a class for an expanded clone.

TRBD2	TRBV4-1	-	TRBJ2-1	CASSQEGGGYNEQFF	TGCGCCAGCAGCCAAGAAGGCGGGGGGTACAATGAGCAGTTCTTC
TRBD1	TRBV18	-	TRBJ2-1	CASSPPMTGGFYNEQFF	TGTGCCAGCTCACCACCAATGACAGGGGGCTTCTACAATGAGCAGTTCTTC
-	TRBV11-2	-	TRBJ2-1	CASSPLGVANSYNEQFF	TGTGCCAGCAGCCCCCTGGGAGTAGCGAACTCCTACAATGAGCAGTTCTTC
-	TRBV5-1	-	TRBJ1-1	CASSPEGNTEAFF	TGCGCCAGCAGCCCGGAGGGTAACACTGAAGCTTTCTTT
-	TRBV9	-	TRBJ1-5	CASSGGVNQPQHF	TGTGCCAGCAGCGGGGGGGTCAATCAGCCCCAGCATTTT
-	TRBV6-5	-	TRBJ1-2	CASSYSAGEGGYTF	TGTGCCAGCAGTTACTCGGCAGGCGAAGGTGGCTACACCTTC
-	TRBV7-2	-	TRBJ1-3	CASSLGDIGGNTIYF	TGTGCCAGCAGCTTAGGTGATATAGGTGGAAACACCATATATTTT
TRBD1	TRBV19	-	TRBJ1-3	CASRGDRTSSGNTIYF	TGTGCCAGTAGAGGGGACAGGACGAGCTCTGGAAACACCATATATTTT
-	TRBV7-3	once	TRBJ2-1	CASSLTRGTYNEQFF	TGTGCCAGCAGCTTAACGAGGGGAACCTACAATGAGCAGTTCTTC
TRBD1	TRBV5-4	-	TRBJ1-3	CASSRSTGVTGNTIYF	TGTGCCAGCAGCCGTTCGACAGGGGTGACTGGAAACACCATATATTTT
TRBD2	TRBV19	-	TRBJ2-7	CASSQGRGAAYEQYF	TGTGCCAGTAGTCAAGGGCGGGGGGCTGCCTACGAGCAGTACTTC
TRBD2	TRBV28	-	TRBJ2-7	CAIRGGSSYEQYF	TGTGCCATCCGGGGGGGCTCCTCCTACGAGCAGTACTTC
TRBD1	TRBV27	-	TRBJ2-7	CASSFEGGWEQYF	TGTGCCAGCAGTTTCGAAGGGGGCTGGGAGCAGTACTTC
-	TRBV4-3	few	TRBJ1-4	CASSLGRGAGNEKLFF	TGCGCCAGCAGCCTGGGACGGGGCGCGGGTAATGAAAAACTGTTTTTT
-	TRBV5-1	-	TRBJ2-7	CASSLAPGSAYEQYF	TGCGCCAGCAGCTTGGCTCCGGGGTCGGCCTACGAGCAGTACTTC
TRBD1	TRBV28	-	TRBJ1-3	CASSSGQDSGNTIYF	TGTGCCAGCAGTTCCGGACAGGACTCTGGAAACACCATATATTTT
TRBD1	TRBV27	-	TRBJ1-1	CASSAGQGMNTEAFF	TGTGCCAGCAGTGCCGGACAGGGGATGAACACTGAAGCTTTCTTT
TRBD1	TRBV15	-	TRBJ2-3	CATSRPGTVGDTQYF	TGTGCCACCAGCAGGCCCGGGACAGTCGGGGATACGCAGTATTTT
-	TRBV7-2	-	TRBJ1-4	CASSLGGGAREKLFF	TGTGCCAGCAGCTTAGGTGGGGGGGCTAGGGAAAAACTGTTTTTT
TRBD2	TRBV19	-	TRBJ2-1	CASTQTSGLPGNEQFF	TGTGCCAGTACCCAGACTAGCGGTTTGCCTGGCAATGAGCAGTTCTTC
TRBD1	TRBV2	once	TRBJ1-2	CASLLTGTASYGYTF	TGTGCCAGCCTACTGACCGGGACAGCGTCCTATGGCTACACCTTC
TRBD2	TRBV7-2	-	TRBJ2-7	CASSFTGSGRLNYEQYF	TGTGCCAGCAGCTTTACAGGGAGCGGGAGGCTCAACTACGAGCAGTACTTC
TRBD1	TRBV5-4	-	TRBJ2-7	CASSQHWDRGSYEQYF	TGTGCCAGCAGCCAACATTGGGACAGGGGCTCCTACGAGCAGTACTTC
-	TRBV7-3	-	TRBJ2-7	CASSLMAGNYEQYF	TGTGCCAGCAGCTTAATGGCAGGGAACTACGAGCAGTACTTC
-	TRBV2	-	TRBJ1-2	CASSGTANYGYTF	TGTGCCAGCAGTGGGACGGCAAACTATGGCTACACCTTC
-	TRBV24-1	-	TRBJ2-2	CATSEQTGELFF	TGTGCCACCAGTGAACAAACTGGGGAGCTGTTTTTT
-	TRBV6-5	-	TRBJ2-5	CASSYRRERKETQYF	TGTGCCAGCAGTTACAGGAGGGAGCGTAAAGAGACCCAGTACTTC
-	TRBV6-5	-	TRBJ2-1	CASSPPNVGNNEQFF	TGTGCCAGCAGTCCCCCCAATGTGGGAAACAATGAGCAGTTCTTC
-	TRBV7-8	-	TRBJ1-2	CASSLEVQTIPYGYTF	TGTGCCAGCAGCTTAGAAGTACAGACTATTCCCTATGGCTACACCTTC
TRBD1	TRBV28	-	TRBJ1-5	CASSSVQGEGNQPQHF	TGTGCCAGCAGTTCTGTCCAGGGGGAGGGCAATCAGCCCCAGCATTTT
-	TRBV7-2	-	TRBJ2-1	CASSMGLVRDEQFF	TGTGCCAGCAGCATGGGGCTTGTCCGCGATGAGCAGTTCTTC
TRBD2	TRBV27	-	TRBJ2-4	CASRPAGAGNIQYF	TGTGCCAGCAGACCCGCGGGAGCGGGAAACATTCAGTACTTC
-	TRBV18	once	TRBJ2-7	CASSPPGWGHNSYEQYF	TGTGCCAGCTCGCCACCCGGATGGGGACATAACTCCTACGAGCAGTACTTC
-	TRBV6-1	few	TRBJ2-5	CASSGLRATLGETQYF	TGTGCCAGCAGTGGTTTACGTGCGACGTTGGGGGAGACCCAGTACTTC
-	TRBV4-2	-	TRBJ2-1	CASSQVSRAVAPNEQFF	TGTGCCAGCAGCCAAGTCTCACGCGCGGTAGCGCCCAATGAGCAGTTCTTC
-	TRBV9	few	TRBJ2-5	CASSAQGGLEETQYF	TGTGCCAGCAGCGCTCAGGGCGGGTTGGAAGAGACCCAGTACTTC
TRBD2	TRBV24-1	-	TRBJ2-3	CASGTSGISDTQYF	TGTGCCTCTGGGACTAGCGGGATTTCGGATACGCAGTATTTT
TRBD2	TRBV5-1	-	TRBJ2-7	CASSVSSGRSNEQYF	TGCGCCAGCAGCGTCTCTAGCGGGAGATCCAACGAGCAGTACTTC
-	TRBV28	-	TRBJ1-5	CASTYINQPQHF	TGTGCCAGCACCTACATCAATCAGCCCCAGCATTTT
TRBD2	TRBV5-1	-	TRBJ2-1	CASRGVLAGGNEQFF	TGCGCCAGCAGGGGGGTGCTAGCGGGAGGGAATGAGCAGTTCTTC
-	TRBV7-9	-	TRBJ1-1	CASSLRGADTEAFF	TGTGCCAGCAGCTTAAGGGGGGCGGACACTGAAGCTTTCTTT
-	TRBV5-1	-	TRBJ1-1	CASSILGGTITEAFF	TGCGCCAGCAGCATATTAGGGGGGACTATAACTGAAGCTTTCTTT
TRBD1	TRBV28	-	TRBJ2-5	CASSSNYRGRVQETQYF	TGTGCCAGCAGTTCAAATTACAGGGGCCGGGTGCAAGAGACCCAGTACTTC
-	TRBV4-3	-	TRBJ2-2	CASSLDDRPTGELFF	TGCGCCAGCAGCCTCGATGACAGGCCCACCGGGGAGCTGTTTTTT
TRBD2	TRBV7-2	-	TRBJ2-3	CASSFSFGGARDTQYF	TGTGCCAGCAGCTTCTCATTCGGGGGGGCCAGGGATACGCAGTATTTT
-	TRBV5-6	-	TRBJ1-5	CASSLGAQPQHF	TGTGCCAGCAGCTTGGGCGCTCAGCCCCAGCATTTT
-	TRBV6-1	-	TRBJ1-1	CASSEAQGRPGEAFF	TGTGCCAGCAGTGAAGCGCAGGGGCGACCGGGTGAAGCTTTCTTT
-	TRBV5-4	-	TRBJ2-3	CASSATGFLTDTQYF	TGTGCCAGCAGCGCGACAGGATTTCTCACAGATACGCAGTATTTT
-	TRBV5-6	-	TRBJ2-3	CASSLGGPDTQYF	TGTGCCAGCAGCTTGGGGGGGCCAGATACGCAGTATTTT
TRBD1	TRBV7-2	-	TRBJ2-1	CASSFSGGSYNEQFF	TGTGCCAGCAGCTTCTCAGGGGGCTCCTACAATGAGCAGTTCTTC
-	TRBV10-3	-	TRBJ1-4	CAISESVGGGNEKLFF	TGTGCCATCAGTGAGTCGGTAGGGGGTGGAAATGAAAAACTGTTTTTT
-	TRBV6-5	-	TRBJ2-5	CASSPGGLGETQYF	TGTGCCAGCAGCCCCGGGGGCCTGGGGGAGACCCAGTACTTC
-	TRBV28	once	TRBJ1-6	CASSYLPYNSPLHF	TGTGCCAGCAGTTATCTGCCCTATAATTCACCCCTCCACTTT
-	TRBV10-2	-	TRBJ1-2	CASSENRDYGYTF	TGCGCCAGCAGTGAAAACCGGGACTATGGCTACACCTTC